This record covers a single TCR beta chain. Its antigen is undetermined. A J-beta primer mix and a sample-barcoded 5' primer were used in a second PCR of roughly 6 to 11 cycles. From the 5' RACE reads, TCRdb called clonotypes with MiXCR, one entry per CDR3 protein. The data show over 750,000 distinct CDR3 sequences, with roughly 25% seen just once and 9.4% held by the top ten. The data were obtained in a study of blood T cells in healthy people across ages. Study-level results: Naive T cell percentage showed a strong correlation with the diversity of TCR beta. While age rose, TCR beta diversity per million T cells dropped in a roughly linear way. There were more naive CD4+ cells and higher diversity in long-lived donors than in aged donors.

There are 13 residues in the CDR3. The V gene's germline CDR1 is LNHNV and CDR2 YYDKDF (reference sequence). V was trimmed by 0 bases and J by 6 bases, leaving 6 bases between them. These data were also reused for a study on T cells of mothers and their children. That source reports: The sample comes from eight to ten healthy Caucasian donors: mothers and children.

The TCR sequence derives from a boy aged 5-17 years in good health. The material sequenced was blood. The genes are TRBV15 and TRBJ2-1; TRBD2 is a possible D gene (5 bases). The CDR3 DNA follows: TGTGCCACCAGCAGAGATCGGGGCAATGAGCAGTTCTTC. Translating it yields CATSRDRGNEQFF.